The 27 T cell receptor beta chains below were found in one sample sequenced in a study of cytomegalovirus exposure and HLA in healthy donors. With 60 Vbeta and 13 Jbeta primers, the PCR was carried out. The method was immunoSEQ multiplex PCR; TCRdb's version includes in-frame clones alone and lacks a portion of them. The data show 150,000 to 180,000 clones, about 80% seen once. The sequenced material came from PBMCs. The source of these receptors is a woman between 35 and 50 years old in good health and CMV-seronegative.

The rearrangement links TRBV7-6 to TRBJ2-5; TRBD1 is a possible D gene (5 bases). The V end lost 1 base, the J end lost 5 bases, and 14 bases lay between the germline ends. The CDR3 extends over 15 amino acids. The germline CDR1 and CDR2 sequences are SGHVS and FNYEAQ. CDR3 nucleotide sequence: TGTGCCAGCAGCTTAGAACAACTGGGGCGGGAGACCCAGTACTTC. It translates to CASSLEQLGRETQYF.

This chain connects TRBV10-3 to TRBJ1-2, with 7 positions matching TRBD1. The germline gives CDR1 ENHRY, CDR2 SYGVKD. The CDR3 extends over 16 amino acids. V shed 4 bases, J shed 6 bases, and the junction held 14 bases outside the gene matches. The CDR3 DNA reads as TGTGCCATCAGTGTACCAAGACAGGGTGACACACATGGCTACACCTTC. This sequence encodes CAISVPRQGDTHGYTF.

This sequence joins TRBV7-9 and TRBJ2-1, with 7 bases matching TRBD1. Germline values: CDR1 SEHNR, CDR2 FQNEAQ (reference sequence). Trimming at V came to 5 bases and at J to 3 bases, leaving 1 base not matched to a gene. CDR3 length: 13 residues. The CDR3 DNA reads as TGTGCCAGCAGCCGGGACAGCTACAATGAGCAGTTCTTC. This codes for CASSRDSYNEQFF.

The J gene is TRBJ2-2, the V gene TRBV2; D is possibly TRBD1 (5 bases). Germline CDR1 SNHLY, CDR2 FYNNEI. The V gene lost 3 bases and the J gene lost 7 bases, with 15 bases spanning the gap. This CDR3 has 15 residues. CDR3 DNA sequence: TGTGCCAGCAGTGAGTTAGACTCCCAGGGCGGGGAGCTGTTTTTT. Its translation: CASSELDSQGGELFF.

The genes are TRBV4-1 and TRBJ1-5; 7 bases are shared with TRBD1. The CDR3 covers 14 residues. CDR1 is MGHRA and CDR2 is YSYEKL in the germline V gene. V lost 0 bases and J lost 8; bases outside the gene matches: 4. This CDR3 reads CASSQERGREPQHF. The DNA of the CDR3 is TGCGCCAGCAGCCAAGAAAGGGGGCGGGAGCCCCAGCATTTT.

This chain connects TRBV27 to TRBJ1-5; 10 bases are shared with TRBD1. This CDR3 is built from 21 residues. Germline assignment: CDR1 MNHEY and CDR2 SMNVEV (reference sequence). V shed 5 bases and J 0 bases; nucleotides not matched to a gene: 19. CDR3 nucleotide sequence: TGTGCCAGCAGTCTCTACTCCGGGACAGGGGAGGGCTTTTATAGCAATCAGCCCCAGCATTTT. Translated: CASSLYSGTGEGFYSNQPQHF.

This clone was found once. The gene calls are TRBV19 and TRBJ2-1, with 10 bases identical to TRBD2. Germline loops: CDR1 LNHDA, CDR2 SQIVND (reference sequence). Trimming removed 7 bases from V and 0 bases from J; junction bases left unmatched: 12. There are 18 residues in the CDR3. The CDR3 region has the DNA TGTGCCAGTACCACAGTAGGTCTAGCGGGGGTCTCCTACAATGAGCAGTTCTTC. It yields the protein CASTTVGLAGVSYNEQFF.

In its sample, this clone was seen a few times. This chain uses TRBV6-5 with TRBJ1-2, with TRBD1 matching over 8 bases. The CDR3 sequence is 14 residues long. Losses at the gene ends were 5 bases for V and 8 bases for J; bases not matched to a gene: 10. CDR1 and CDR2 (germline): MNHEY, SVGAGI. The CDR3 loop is CASSPDRGPRGYTF. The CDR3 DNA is TGTGCCAGCAGTCCTGACAGGGGCCCCCGAGGCTACACCTTC.

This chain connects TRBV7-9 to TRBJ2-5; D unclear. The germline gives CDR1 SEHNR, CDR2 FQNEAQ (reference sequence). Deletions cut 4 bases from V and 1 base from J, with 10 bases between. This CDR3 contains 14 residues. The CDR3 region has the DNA TGTGCCAGCAGCTACGGAGACGGCCAAGAGACCCAGTACTTC. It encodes CASSYGDGQETQYF.

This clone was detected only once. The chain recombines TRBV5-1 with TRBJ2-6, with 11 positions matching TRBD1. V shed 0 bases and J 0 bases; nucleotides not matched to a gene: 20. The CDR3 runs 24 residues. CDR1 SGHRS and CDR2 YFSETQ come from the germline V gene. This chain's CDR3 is CASSLASPTWTGGWSSSGANVLTF. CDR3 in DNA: TGCGCCAGCAGCTTGGCCAGTCCCACGTGGACAGGGGGCTGGTCGAGCTCTGGGGCCAACGTCCTGACTTTC.

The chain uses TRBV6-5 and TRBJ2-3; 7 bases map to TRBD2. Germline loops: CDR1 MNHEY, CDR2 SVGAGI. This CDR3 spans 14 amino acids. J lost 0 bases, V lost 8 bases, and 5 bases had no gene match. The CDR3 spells CASRLAASTDTQYF. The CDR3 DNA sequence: TGTGCCAGCCGTCTAGCGGCTAGCACAGATACGCAGTATTTT.

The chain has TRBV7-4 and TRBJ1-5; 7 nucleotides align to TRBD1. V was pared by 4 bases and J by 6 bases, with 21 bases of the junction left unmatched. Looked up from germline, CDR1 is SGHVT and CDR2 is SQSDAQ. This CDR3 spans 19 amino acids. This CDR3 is CASSSRGNGQTGLSQPQHF. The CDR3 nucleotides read TGTGCCAGCAGCTCAAGGGGTAACGGACAGACAGGGCTTAGTCAGCCCCAGCATTTT. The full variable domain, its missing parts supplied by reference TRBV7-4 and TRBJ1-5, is GAGVSQSPRYKVAKRGRDVALRCDSISGHVTLYWYRQTLGQGSEVLTYSQSDAQRDKSGRPSGRFSAERPERSVSTLKIQRTEQGDSAVYLCASSSRGNGQTGLSQPQHFGDGTRLSIL.

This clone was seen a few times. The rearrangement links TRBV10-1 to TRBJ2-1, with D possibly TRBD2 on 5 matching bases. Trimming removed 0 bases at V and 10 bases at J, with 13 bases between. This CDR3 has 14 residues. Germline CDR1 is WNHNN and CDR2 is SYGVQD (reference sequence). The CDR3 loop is CASSESIYRGEQFF. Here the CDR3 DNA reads TGCGCCAGCAGTGAGTCGATTTATCGCGGGGAGCAGTTCTTC.

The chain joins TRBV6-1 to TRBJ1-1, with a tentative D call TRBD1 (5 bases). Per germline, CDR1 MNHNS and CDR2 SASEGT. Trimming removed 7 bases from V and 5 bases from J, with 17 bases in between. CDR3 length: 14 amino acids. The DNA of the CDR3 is TGTGCCAGCAAATCGGCCAGGGCGTATACTGAAGCTTTCTTT. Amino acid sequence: CASKSARAYTEAFF.

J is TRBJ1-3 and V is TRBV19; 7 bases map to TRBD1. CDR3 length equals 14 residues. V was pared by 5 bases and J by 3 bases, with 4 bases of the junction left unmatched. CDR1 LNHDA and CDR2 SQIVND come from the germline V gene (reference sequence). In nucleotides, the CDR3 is TGTGCCAGTAGTTTCCGGGACAGTGGAAACACCATATATTTT. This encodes CASSFRDSGNTIYF.

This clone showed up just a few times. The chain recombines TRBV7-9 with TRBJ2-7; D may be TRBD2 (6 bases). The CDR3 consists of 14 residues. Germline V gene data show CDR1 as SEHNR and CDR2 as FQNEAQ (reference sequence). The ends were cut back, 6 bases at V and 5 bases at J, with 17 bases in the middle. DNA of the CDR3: TGTGCCAGCAGGGGTGAGGGGAGGCTAGACGAGCAGTACTTC. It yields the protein CASRGEGRLDEQYF.

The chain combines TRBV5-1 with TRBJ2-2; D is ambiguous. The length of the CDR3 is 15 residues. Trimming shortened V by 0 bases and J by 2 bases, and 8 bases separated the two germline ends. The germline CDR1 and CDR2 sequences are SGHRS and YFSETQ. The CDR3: CASSLVPRNTGELFF. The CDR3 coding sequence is TGCGCCAGCAGCTTGGTCCCCAGAAACACCGGGGAGCTGTTTTTT.

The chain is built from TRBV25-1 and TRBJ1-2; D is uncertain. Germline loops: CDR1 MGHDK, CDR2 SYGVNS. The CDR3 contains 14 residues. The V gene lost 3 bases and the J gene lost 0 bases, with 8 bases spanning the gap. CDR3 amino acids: CASSDLRANYGYTF. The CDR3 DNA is TGTGCCAGCAGTGACCTGCGGGCTAACTATGGCTACACCTTC.

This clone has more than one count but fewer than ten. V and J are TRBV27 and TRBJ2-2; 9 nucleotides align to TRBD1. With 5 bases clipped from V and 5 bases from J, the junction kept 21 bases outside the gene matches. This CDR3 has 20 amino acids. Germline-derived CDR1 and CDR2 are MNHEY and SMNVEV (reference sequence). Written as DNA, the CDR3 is TGTGCCAGCAGTCTTAGGAGTTGGGCCCTGACAGGGGGTACAACCGGGGAGCTGTTTTTT. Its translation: CASSLRSWALTGGTTGELFF.

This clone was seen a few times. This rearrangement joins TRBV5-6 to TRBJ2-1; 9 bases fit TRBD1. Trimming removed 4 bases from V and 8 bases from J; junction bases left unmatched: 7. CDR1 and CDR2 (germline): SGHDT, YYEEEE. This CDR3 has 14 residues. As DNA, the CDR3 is TGTGCCAGCAGCCCGGGACAGGGTGGCGATGAGCAGTTCTTC. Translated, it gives CASSPGQGGDEQFF.

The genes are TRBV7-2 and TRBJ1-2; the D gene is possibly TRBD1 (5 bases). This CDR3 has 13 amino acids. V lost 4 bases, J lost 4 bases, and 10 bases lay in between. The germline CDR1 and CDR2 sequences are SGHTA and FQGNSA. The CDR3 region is CASSSDSPYGYTF. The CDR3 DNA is TGTGCCAGCAGCTCTGACAGCCCCTATGGCTACACCTTC. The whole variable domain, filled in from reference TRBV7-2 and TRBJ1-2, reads GAGVSQSPSNKVTEKGKDVELRCDPISGHTALYWYRQSLGQGLEFLIYFQGNSAPDKSGLPSDRFSAERTGGSVSTLTIQRTQQEDSAVYLCASSSDSPYGYTFGSGTRLTVV.

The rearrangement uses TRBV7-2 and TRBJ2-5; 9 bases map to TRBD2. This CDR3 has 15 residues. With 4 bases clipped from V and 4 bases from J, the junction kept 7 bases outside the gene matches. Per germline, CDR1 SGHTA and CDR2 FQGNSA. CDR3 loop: CASSSLGGGGETQYF. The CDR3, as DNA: TGTGCCAGCAGCTCCTTAGGCGGGGGGGGAGAGACCCAGTACTTC.

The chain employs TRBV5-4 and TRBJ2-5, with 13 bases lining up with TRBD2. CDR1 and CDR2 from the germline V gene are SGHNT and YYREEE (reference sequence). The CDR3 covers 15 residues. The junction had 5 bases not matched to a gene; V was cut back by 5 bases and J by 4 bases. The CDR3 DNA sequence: TGTGCCAGCAGACGCGGACTAGCGGGAGCAGAGACCCAGTACTTC. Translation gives CASRRGLAGAETQYF.

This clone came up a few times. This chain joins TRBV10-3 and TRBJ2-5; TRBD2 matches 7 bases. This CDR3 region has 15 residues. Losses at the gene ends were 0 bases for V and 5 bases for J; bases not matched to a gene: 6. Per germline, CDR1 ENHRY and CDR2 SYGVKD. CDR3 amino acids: CAISESTREGETQYF. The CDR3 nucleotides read TGTGCCATCAGTGAGTCGACTAGGGAGGGGGAGACCCAGTACTTC.

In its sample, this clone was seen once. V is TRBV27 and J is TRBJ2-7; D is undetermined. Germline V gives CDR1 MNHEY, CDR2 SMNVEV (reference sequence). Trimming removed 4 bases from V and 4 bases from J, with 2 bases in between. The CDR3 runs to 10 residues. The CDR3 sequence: CASSSYEQYF. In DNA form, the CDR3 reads TGTGCCAGCAGTTCGTACGAGCAGTACTTC.

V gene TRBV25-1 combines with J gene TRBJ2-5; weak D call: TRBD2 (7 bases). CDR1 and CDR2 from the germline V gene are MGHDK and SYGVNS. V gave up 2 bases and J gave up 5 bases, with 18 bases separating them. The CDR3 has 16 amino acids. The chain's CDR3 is CASSEGWGGAWETQYF. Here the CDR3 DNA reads TGTGCCAGCAGTGAAGGGTGGGGGGGCGCTTGGGAGACCCAGTACTTC.

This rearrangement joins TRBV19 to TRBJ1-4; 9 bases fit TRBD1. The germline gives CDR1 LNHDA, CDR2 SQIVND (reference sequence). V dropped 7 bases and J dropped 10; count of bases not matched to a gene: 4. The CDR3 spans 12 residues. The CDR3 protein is CASIQTGGKLFF. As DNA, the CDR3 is TGTGCCAGTATCCAGACAGGGGGAAAACTGTTTTTT.